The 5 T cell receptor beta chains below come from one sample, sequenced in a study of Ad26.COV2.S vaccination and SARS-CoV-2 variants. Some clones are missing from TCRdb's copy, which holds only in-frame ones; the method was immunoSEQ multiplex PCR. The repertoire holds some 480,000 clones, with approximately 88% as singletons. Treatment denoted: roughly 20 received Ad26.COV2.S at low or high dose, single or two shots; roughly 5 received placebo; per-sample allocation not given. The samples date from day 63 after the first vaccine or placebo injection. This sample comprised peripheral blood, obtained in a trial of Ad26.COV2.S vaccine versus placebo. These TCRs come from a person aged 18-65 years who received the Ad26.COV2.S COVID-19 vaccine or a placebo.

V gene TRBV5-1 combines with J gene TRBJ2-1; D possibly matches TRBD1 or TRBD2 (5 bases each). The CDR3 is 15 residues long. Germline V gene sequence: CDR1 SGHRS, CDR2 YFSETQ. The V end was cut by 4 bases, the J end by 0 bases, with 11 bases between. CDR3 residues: CASSGDGTSYNEQFF. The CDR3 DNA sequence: TGCGCCAGCAGCGGGGACGGAACCTCCTACAATGAGCAGTTCTTC.

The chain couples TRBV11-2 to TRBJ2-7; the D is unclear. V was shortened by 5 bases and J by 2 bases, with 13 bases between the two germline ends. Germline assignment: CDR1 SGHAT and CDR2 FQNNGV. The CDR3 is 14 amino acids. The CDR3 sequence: CASSPSGNTYEQYF. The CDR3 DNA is TGTGCCAGCAGCCCCAGTGGGAACACCTACGAGCAGTACTTC.

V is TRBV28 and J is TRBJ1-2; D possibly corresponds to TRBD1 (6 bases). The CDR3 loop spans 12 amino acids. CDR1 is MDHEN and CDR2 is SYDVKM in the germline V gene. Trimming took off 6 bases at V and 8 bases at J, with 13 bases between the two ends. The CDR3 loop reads CASRAQGFGYTF. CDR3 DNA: TGTGCCAGCAGGGCACAGGGTTTCGGCTACACCTTC.

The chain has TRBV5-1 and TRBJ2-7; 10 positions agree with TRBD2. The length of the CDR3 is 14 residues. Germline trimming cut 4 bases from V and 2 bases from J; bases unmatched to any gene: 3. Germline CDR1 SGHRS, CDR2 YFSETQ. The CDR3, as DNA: TGCGCCAGCAGCGGACTAGCGGTTGCCTACGAGCAGTACTTC. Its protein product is CASSGLAVAYEQYF.

The CDR3 DNA is TGCAGCGTTGGGGTAGCGGCAGATACGCAGTATTTT. Translation gives CSVGVAADTQYF. The rearrangement joins TRBV29-1 to TRBJ2-3, with D possibly being TRBD2 (6 bases). Germline CDR1 is SQVTM and CDR2 is ANQGSEA. The CDR3 contains 12 residues. V was pared by 4 bases and J by 4 bases, with 9 bases between.